This entry describes one TCR beta chain. Its specificity is not known. The data originate from a study of blood T cells in healthy people across ages. Study information: Through template switching, about one barcoded beta molecule was captured per two T cells, as measured in model experiments.

Whole-study findings and limits: Naive T cell percentage strongly correlated with TCR beta diversity. The unsorted PBMCs prevented any conclusive comparison of naive versus antigen-experienced cells.

This CDR3 comprises 15 residues. Looked up from germline, CDR1 is SGHTA and CDR2 is FQGNSA. V lost 5 bases and J lost 5; bases outside the gene matches: 8. Donation came from healthy Caucasian individuals in Russia who were aged roughly 6 to 95. It was with a sample-barcoded 5' primer and a J-beta primer mix that a second PCR of roughly 6 to 12 cycles was run. TCRdb called the 5' RACE reads again in MiXCR, with one record for every CDR3 protein. Of 1.2 million to 1.5 million distinct CDR3 sequences in the sample, almost 60% were seen once. The source material was blood. This receptor was obtained from a man aged 18 to 30 in good health. The V and J genes are TRBV7-2 and TRBJ2-1; 8 bases fit TRBD2. The CDR3 nucleotides are TGTGCCAGCAGCGCAAGCGGGAGTGGGCACAATGAGCAGTTCTTC. It is translated as CASSASGSGHNEQFF.